This TCR beta chain was retrieved from a study of shared clonotypes between healthy human individuals. This CDR3 region has 13 residues. V lost 5 bases and J lost 0, with 8 bases in between. Germline V gene lookup returns CDR1 MDHEN and CDR2 SYDVKM. Only Caucasian adults living in Nashville, Tennessee made up the donor group. Using immunoSEQ multiplex PCR, the repertoire was profiled, and TCRdb retains in-frame clones only, with some absent. The sample holds about 730,000 clones; approximately 72% are singletons and the top ten take about 1.7%. This chain connects TRBV28 to TRBJ2-7; maybe TRBD1 (5 bases). The sequenced material came from memory CD4+ T cells sorted from blood. Stated subset: CD45RA-negative fraction. The source is a woman in her 30s in good health. DNA of the CDR3: TGTGCCAGCAGTCTCCAGGGCTCCTACGAGCAGTACTTC. Residues: CASSLQGSYEQYF.